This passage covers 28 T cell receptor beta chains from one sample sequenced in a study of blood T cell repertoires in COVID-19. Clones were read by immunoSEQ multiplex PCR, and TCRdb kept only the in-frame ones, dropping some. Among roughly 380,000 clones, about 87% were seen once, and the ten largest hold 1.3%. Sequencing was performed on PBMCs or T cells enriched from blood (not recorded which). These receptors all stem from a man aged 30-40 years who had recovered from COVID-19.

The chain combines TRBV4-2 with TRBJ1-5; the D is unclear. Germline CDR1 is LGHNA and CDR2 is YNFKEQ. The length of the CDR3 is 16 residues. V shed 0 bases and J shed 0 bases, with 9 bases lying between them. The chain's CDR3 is CASSQDYLYSNQPQHF. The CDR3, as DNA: TGTGCCAGCAGCCAAGATTACCTATATAGCAATCAGCCCCAGCATTTT.

The CDR3 bases are TGCGCCAGCAGCCCGGACGCTAGCGGGGTCAGCAATGAGCAGTTCTTC. This sequence encodes CASSPDASGVSNEQFF. The chain combines TRBV5-1 with TRBJ2-1, with 9 bases identical to TRBD2. The CDR3 runs to 16 residues. Germline V gene lookup returns CDR1 SGHRS and CDR2 YFSETQ. V shed 4 bases, J shed 6 bases, and the junction held 11 bases outside the gene matches.

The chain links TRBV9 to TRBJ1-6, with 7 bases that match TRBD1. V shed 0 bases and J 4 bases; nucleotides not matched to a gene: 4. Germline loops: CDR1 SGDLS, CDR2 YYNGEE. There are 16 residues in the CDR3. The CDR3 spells CASSVGDSAYNSPLHF. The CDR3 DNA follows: TGTGCCAGCAGCGTAGGGGACAGCGCTTATAATTCACCCCTCCACTTT.

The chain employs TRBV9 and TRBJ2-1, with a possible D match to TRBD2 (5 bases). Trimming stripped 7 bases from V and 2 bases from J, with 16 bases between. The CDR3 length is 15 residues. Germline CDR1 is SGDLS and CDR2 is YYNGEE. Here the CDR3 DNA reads TGTGCCAGCTCTCGTACAGCGGAGCCCTACAATGAGCAGTTCTTC. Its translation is CASSRTAEPYNEQFF.

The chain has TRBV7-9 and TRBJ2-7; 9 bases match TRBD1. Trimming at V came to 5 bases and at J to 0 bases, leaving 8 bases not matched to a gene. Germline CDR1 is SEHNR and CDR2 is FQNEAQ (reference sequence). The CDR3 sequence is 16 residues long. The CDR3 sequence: CASSNTGTGSSYEQYF. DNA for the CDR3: TGTGCCAGCAGCAATACCGGGACAGGGAGCTCCTACGAGCAGTACTTC.

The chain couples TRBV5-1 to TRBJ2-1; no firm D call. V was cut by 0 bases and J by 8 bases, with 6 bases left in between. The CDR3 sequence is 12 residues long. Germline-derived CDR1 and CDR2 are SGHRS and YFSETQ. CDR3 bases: TGCGCCAGCAGCTTGGGCTATTATGAGCAGTTCTTC. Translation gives CASSLGYYEQFF.

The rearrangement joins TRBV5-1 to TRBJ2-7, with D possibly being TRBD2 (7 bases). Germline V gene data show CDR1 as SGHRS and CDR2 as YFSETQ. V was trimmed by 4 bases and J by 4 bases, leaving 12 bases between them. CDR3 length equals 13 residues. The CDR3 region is CASSRGGEYEQYF. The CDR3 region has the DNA TGCGCCAGCAGCCGAGGGGGGGAATACGAGCAGTACTTC.

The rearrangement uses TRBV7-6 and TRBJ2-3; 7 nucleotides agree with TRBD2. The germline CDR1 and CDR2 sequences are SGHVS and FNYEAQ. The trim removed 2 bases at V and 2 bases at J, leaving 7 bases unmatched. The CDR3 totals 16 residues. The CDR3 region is CASSLYGGVSTDTQYF. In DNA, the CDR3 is TGTGCCAGCAGCTTATATGGGGGGGTGTCCACAGATACGCAGTATTTT. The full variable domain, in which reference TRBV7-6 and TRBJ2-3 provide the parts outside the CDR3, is GAGVSQSPRYKVTKRGQDVALRCDPISGHVSLYWYRQALGQGPEFLTYFNYEAQQDKSGLPNDRFSAERPEGSISTLTIQRTEQRDSAMYRCASSLYGGVSTDTQYFGPGTRLTVL.

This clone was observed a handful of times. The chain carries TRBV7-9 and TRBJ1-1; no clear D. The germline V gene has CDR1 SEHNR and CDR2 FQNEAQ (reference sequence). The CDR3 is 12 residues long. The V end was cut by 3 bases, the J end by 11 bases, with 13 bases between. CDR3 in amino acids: CASSFDPAGAFF. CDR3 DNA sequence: TGTGCCAGCAGCTTTGATCCCGCGGGGGCTTTCTTT.

The CDR3 region has the DNA TGTGCCAGCAGTGAATGGGACAGCGACACTGAAGCTTTCTTT. Translating gives CASSEWDSDTEAFF. The chain uses TRBV25-1 and TRBJ1-1; TRBD1 agrees at 7 bases. This CDR3 spans 14 amino acids. V was pared by 1 base and J by 3 bases, with 2 bases of the junction left unmatched. CDR1 and CDR2 (germline): MGHDK, SYGVNS.

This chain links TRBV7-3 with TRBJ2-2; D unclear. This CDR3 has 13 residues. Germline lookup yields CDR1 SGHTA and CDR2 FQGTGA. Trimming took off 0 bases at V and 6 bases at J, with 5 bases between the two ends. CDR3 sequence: CASSLTYSGELFF. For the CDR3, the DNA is TGTGCCAGCAGCTTAACGTATTCCGGGGAGCTGTTTTTT.

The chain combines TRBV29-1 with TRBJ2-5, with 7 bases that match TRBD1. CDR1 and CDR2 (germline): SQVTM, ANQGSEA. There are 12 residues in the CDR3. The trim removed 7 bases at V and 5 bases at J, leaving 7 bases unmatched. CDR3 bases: TGCAGCGCCCTAGGGGGCTGGGAGACCCAGTACTTC. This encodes CSALGGWETQYF.

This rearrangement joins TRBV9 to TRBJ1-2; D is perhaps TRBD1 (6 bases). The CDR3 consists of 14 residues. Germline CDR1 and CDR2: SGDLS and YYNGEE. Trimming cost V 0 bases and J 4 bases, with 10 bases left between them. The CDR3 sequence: CASSVGRDIYGYTF. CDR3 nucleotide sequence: TGTGCCAGCAGCGTAGGCAGGGACATCTATGGCTACACCTTC.

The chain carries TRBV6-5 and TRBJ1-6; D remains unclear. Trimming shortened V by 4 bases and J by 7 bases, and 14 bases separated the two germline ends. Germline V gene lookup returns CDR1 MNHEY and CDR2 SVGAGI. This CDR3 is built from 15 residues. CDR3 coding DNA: TGTGCCAGCAGTTTTCGGGAAGAAGTCAATTCACCCCTCCACTTT. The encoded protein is CASSFREEVNSPLHF.

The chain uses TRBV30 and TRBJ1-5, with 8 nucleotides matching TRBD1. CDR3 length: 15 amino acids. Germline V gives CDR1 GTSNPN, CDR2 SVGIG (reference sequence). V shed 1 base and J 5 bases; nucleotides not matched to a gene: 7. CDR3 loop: CAWSEDRGRYQPQHF. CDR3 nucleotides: TGTGCCTGGAGTGAAGACAGGGGACGGTATCAGCCCCAGCATTTT.

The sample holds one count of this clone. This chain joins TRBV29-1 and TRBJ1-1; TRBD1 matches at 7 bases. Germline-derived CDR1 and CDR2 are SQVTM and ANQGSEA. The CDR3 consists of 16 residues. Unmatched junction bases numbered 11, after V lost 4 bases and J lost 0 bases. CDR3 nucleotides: TGCAGCGTTGGGAGGGGGCCGGAGGTCATGAACACTGAAGCTTTCTTT. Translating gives CSVGRGPEVMNTEAFF.

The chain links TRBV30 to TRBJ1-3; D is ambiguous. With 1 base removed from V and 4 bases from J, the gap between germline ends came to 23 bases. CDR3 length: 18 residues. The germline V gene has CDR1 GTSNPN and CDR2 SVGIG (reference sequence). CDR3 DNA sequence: TGTGCCTGGAGTGCCCCTAACCCTAGCCCCGGTGGAGGAAACACCATATATTTT. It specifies CAWSAPNPSPGGGNTIYF.

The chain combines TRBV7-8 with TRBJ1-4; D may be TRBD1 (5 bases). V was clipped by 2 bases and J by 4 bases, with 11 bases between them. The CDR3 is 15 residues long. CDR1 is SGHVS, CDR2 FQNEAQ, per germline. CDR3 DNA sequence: TGTGCCAGCAGCTTACCCAGGGTGGGTAATGAAAAACTGTTTTTT. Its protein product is CASSLPRVGNEKLFF.

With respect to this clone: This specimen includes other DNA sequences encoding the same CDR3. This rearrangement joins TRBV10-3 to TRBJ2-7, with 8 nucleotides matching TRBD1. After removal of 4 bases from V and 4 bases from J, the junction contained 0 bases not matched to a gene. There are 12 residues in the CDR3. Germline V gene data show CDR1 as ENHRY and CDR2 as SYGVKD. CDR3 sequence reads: CAISGTGYEQYF. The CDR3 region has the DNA TGTGCCATCAGTGGGACAGGGTACGAGCAGTACTTC.

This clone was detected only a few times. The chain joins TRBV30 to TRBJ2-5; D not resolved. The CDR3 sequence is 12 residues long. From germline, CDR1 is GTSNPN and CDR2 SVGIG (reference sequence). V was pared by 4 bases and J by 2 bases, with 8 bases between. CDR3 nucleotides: TGTGCCTGGAACCTAGTTCAAGAGACCCAGTACTTC. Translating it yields CAWNLVQETQYF.

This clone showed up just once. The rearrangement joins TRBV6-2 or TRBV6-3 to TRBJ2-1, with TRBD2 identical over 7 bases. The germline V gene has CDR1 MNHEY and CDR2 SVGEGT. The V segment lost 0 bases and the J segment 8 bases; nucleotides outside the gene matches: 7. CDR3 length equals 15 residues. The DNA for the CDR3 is TGTGCCAGCAGTTACTCGATGACTAGCACCCATGAGCAGTTCTTC. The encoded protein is CASSYSMTSTHEQFF.

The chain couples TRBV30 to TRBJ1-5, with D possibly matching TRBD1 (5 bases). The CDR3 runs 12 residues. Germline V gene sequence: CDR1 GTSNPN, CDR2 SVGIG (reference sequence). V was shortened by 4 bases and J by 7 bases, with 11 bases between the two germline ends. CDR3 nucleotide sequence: TGTGCCTGGAATCAGGGAGGGCAGCCCCAGCATTTT. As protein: CAWNQGGQPQHF.

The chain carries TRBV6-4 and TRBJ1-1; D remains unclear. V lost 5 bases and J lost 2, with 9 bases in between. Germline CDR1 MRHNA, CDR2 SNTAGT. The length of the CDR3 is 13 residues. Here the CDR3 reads CASSRYSNTEAFF. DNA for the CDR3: TGTGCCAGCAGTCGGTATTCCAACACTGAAGCTTTCTTT.

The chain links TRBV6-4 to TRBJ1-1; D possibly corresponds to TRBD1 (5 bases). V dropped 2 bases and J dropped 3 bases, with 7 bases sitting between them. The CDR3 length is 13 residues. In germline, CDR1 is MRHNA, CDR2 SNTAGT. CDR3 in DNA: TGTGCCAGCAGTGACAAGACAGACACTGAAGCTTTCTTT. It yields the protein CASSDKTDTEAFF.

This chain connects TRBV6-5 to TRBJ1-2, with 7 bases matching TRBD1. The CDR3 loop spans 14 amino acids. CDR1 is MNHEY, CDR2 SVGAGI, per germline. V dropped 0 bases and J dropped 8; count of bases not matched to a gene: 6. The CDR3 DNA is TGTGCCAGCAGTTACTCAGCTAACAGGGGCGGCTACACCTTC. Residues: CASSYSANRGGYTF.

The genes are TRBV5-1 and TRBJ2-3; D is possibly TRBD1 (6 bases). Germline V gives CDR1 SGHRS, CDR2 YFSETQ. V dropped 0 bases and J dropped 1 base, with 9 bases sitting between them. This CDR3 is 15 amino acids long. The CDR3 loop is CASSLANRGTDTQYF. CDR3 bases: TGCGCCAGCAGCTTGGCGAACAGGGGCACAGATACGCAGTATTTT.

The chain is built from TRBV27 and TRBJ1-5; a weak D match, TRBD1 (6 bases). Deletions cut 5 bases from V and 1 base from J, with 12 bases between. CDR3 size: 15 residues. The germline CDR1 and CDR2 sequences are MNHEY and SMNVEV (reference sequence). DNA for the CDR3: TGTGCCAGCAGTCAGAGACAGGCAAGCAATCAGCCCCAGCATTTT. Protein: CASSQRQASNQPQHF.

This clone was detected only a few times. The CDR3 DNA reads as TGTGCCAGCAGTGAGACTAGCGGGGGGGGCACAGATACGCAGTATTTT. It translates to CASSETSGGGTDTQYF. The chain uses TRBV6-1 and TRBJ2-3, with 14 positions matching TRBD2. V lost 3 bases and J lost 1; bases outside the gene matches: 0. Germline V gene sequence: CDR1 MNHNS, CDR2 SASEGT. The CDR3 is made up of 16 amino acids.